This T cell receptor beta chain was identified during a study of blood T cell repertoires in COVID-19. Study background: Researchers got acute and convalescent COVID-19 samples from the United States, Italy and Spain.

Germline V CDR1 and CDR2: SEHNR, FQNEAQ (reference sequence). CDR3 length: 14 amino acids. Between the trimmed V and J ends, which lost 8 bases and 0 bases, there was a span of 12 bases. Libraries were prepared by immunoSEQ multiplex PCR; TCRdb keeps only in-frame clonotypes and omits some of them. This table holds roughly 330,000 clones, more than 70% found once. This clonotype was obtained from a man aged 18 to 29 who had recovered from COVID-19. The chain links TRBV7-9 to TRBJ2-3; D ambiguous. Sequencing was done on a sample of peripheral blood. Here the CDR3 reads CASGPYISTDTQYF. The CDR3 DNA reads TGTGCCAGCGGGCCTTATATCAGCACAGATACGCAGTATTTT.